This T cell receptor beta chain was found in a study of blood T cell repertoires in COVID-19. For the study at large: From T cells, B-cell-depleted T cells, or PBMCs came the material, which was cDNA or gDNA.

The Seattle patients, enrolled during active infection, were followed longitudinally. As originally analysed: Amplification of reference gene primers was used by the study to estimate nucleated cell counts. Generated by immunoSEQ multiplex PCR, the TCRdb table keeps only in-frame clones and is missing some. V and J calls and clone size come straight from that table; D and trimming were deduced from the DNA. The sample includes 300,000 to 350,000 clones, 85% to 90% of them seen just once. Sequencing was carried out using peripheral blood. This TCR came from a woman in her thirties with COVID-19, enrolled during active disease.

Here the CDR3 reads CASSRGGSSYNEQFF. The DNA of the CDR3 is TGTGCCAGTAGTCGAGGGGGCAGCTCCTACAATGAGCAGTTCTTC. The chain employs TRBV19 and TRBJ2-1; 7 bases fit TRBD1. With V trimmed by 5 bases and J by 0 bases, 4 bases remained unmatched. The CDR3 runs to 15 residues. The germline CDR1 and CDR2 sequences are LNHDA and SQIVND (reference sequence). The variable domain in full, completed from reference TRBV19 and TRBJ2-1, reads DGGITQSPKYLFRKEGQNVTLSCEQNLNHDAMYWYRQDPGQGLRLIYYSQIVNDFQKGDIAEGYSVSREKKESFPLTVTSAQKNPTAFYLCASSRGGSSYNEQFFGPGTRLTVL.